What follows are 20 T cell receptor beta chains derived from one specimen sequenced in a study of shared clonotypes between healthy human individuals. The method was immunoSEQ multiplex PCR; TCRdb's version includes in-frame clones alone and lacks a portion of them. Among more than 80,000 clones, roughly two thirds were seen once, and the ten largest hold about 48%. Sequenced input: memory CD8+ T cells sorted from blood. Subset meaning: CD45RO+ cells pooled with CCR7-negative TemRA cells. These receptors came from a man in his thirties or forties in good health.

The V and J genes are TRBV4-1 and TRBJ2-3; D uncertain. CDR1 is MGHRA, CDR2 YSYEKL, per germline. V was trimmed by 1 base and J by 3 bases, leaving 11 bases between them. The CDR3 spans 15 residues. This CDR3 is CASSQAPVGTDTQYF. The CDR3 region has the DNA TGCGCCAGCAGCCAAGCCCCTGTTGGGACAGATACGCAGTATTTT.

About this clone: A far larger clone is one nucleotide away, so this likely arose from a read error. The chain uses TRBV9 and TRBJ2-7, with 11 bases fitting TRBD1. Per the germline V gene, CDR1 is SGDLS and CDR2 is YYNGEE. V shed 3 bases, J shed 3 bases, and the junction held 2 bases outside the gene matches. The length of the CDR3 is 14 residues. The CDR3 DNA follows: TGTGCCAGCAGCGCCGGGACAGGGGGCTACGAGCAGTACTTC. Translated, it gives CASSAGTGGYEQYF.

The chain has TRBV27 and TRBJ2-7, with a possible D match to TRBD1 (6 bases). The V end was cut by 5 bases, the J end by 6 bases, with 17 bases between. The germline V gene encodes CDR1 MNHEY and CDR2 SMNVEV (reference sequence). The CDR3 is 14 residues long. CDR3 coding DNA: TGTGCCAGCAGTCTAAGGGGGTGGGGGACCGAGCAGTACTTC. It yields the protein CASSLRGWGTEQYF.

Many counts were recorded for this clone. The genes are TRBV27 and TRBJ2-7; D might be TRBD1 (5 bases). The V end lost 1 base, the J end lost 0 bases, and 10 bases lay between the germline ends. The V gene's germline CDR1 is MNHEY and CDR2 SMNVEV (reference sequence). CDR3 size: 15 residues. CDR3 loop: CASSLFQGTSYEQYF. The CDR3 nucleotides read TGTGCCAGCAGTTTATTCCAGGGCACCTCCTACGAGCAGTACTTC.

The chain has TRBV2 and TRBJ2-5; 7 nucleotides match TRBD1. Germline V CDR1 and CDR2: SNHLY, FYNNEI. This CDR3 has 15 amino acids. Losses at the gene ends were 4 bases for V and 5 bases for J; bases not matched to a gene: 10. This CDR3 reads CASSALQGRGETQYF. The CDR3 coding sequence is TGTGCCAGCAGTGCTTTACAGGGGCGCGGGGAGACCCAGTACTTC.

The CDR3 protein is CASSSLPGQGQETQYF. CDR3 nucleotides: TGTGCCAGCAGCTCCTTGCCCGGACAGGGTCAAGAGACCCAGTACTTC. The V and J genes are TRBV7-9 and TRBJ2-5; 8 bases map to TRBD1. With V trimmed by 4 bases and J by 2 bases, 9 bases remained unmatched. The CDR3 covers 16 residues. Germline loops: CDR1 SEHNR, CDR2 FQNEAQ (reference sequence). Together with reference TRBV7-9 and TRBJ2-5, the CDR3 gives the full variable domain: DTGVSQNPRHKITKRGQNVTFRCDPISEHNRLYWYRQTLGQGPEFLTYFQNEAQLEKSRLLSDRFSAERPKGSFSTLEIQRTEQGDSAMYLCASSSLPGQGQETQYFGPGTRLLVL.

Only one count was recorded for this clone. The CDR3 coding sequence is TGTGCCAGAGGGCCAGCGAACACCGGGGAGCTGTTTTTT. Amino acid sequence: CARGPANTGELFF. The chain recombines TRBV7-9 with TRBJ2-2; D is unclear. The CDR3 is 13 amino acids. Germline values: CDR1 SEHNR, CDR2 FQNEAQ (reference sequence). V lost 9 bases and J 0 bases, leaving 8 bases between the germline ends. Combining the CDR3 with reference TRBV7-9 and TRBJ2-2 gives the whole variable domain DTGVSQNPRHKITKRGQNVTFRCDPISEHNRLYWYRQTLGQGPEFLTYFQNEAQLEKSRLLSDRFSAERPKGSFSTLEIQRTEQGDSAMYLCARGPANTGELFFGEGSRLTVL.

This clone came up once. This chain links TRBV28 with TRBJ1-5; possible D gene TRBD1, 6 bases. Germline CDR1 is MDHEN and CDR2 is SYDVKM. V lost 3 bases, J lost 0 bases, and 18 bases lay in between. The length of the CDR3 is 18 residues. Here the CDR3 reads CASSFGVRGTYSNQPQHF. CDR3 nucleotide sequence: TGTGCCAGCAGTTTTGGGGTCCGGGGGACATATAGCAATCAGCCCCAGCATTTT.

The count of this clone is one. The V and J genes are TRBV28 and TRBJ2-3, with 7 nucleotides matching TRBD2. Germline CDR1 and CDR2: MDHEN and SYDVKM. Germline trimming cut 5 bases from V and 6 bases from J; bases unmatched to any gene: 14. The CDR3 consists of 16 residues. The CDR3 protein is CASSQTPGGQRDTQYF. The CDR3 coding sequence is TGTGCCAGCAGTCAAACGCCGGGAGGTCAGCGGGATACGCAGTATTTT.

The genes are TRBV25-1 and TRBJ2-1; D is possibly TRBD1 (5 bases). V was trimmed by 2 bases and J by 0 bases, leaving 14 bases between them. This CDR3 has 17 amino acids. Per the germline V gene, CDR1 is MGHDK and CDR2 is SYGVNS. This CDR3 is CASSEGWGPSSYNEQFF. In nucleotides, the CDR3 is TGTGCCAGCAGTGAAGGGTGGGGCCCTAGCTCCTACAATGAGCAGTTCTTC.

This clone has a count of ten or more. The chain is built from TRBV6-5 and TRBJ2-7; 7 bases match TRBD2. The germline V gene has CDR1 MNHEY and CDR2 SVGAGI. V shed 2 bases, J shed 2 bases, and the junction held 3 bases outside the gene matches. This CDR3 has 14 residues. CDR3 nucleotides: TGTGCCAGCAGTTACGGACTAGGCACCTACGAGCAGTACTTC. Encoded protein: CASSYGLGTYEQYF.

This chain connects TRBV6-1 to TRBJ2-5, with D perhaps matching TRBD2 (6 bases). Trimming stripped 5 bases from V and 3 bases from J, with 16 bases between. Germline V CDR1 and CDR2: MNHNS, SASEGT. This CDR3 comprises 15 residues. The CDR3 DNA sequence: TGTGCCAGCAGTTTCGGCGGGGCCCTCAAAGAGACCCAGTACTTC. Translation gives CASSFGGALKETQYF.

The gene calls are TRBV7-9 and TRBJ2-7; possibly TRBD2 for D (6 bases). The CDR3 spans 12 residues. The ends were cut back, 9 bases at V and 3 bases at J, with 12 bases in the middle. Germline values: CDR1 SEHNR, CDR2 FQNEAQ (reference sequence). The CDR3 is CASEGLDYEQYF. CDR3 bases: TGTGCCAGTGAGGGACTTGACTACGAGCAGTACTTC. The entire variable domain, with the rest obtained from reference TRBV7-9 and TRBJ2-7, is as follows: DTGVSQNPRHKITKRGQNVTFRCDPISEHNRLYWYRQTLGQGPEFLTYFQNEAQLEKSRLLSDRFSAERPKGSFSTLEIQRTEQGDSAMYLCASEGLDYEQYFGPGTRLTVT.

This chain connects TRBV6-5 to TRBJ2-7, with D maybe TRBD2 (5 bases). Trimming removed 8 bases at V and 0 bases at J, with 17 bases between. The CDR3 covers 15 residues. CDR1 is MNHEY and CDR2 is SVGAGI in the germline V gene. The CDR3 DNA is TGTGCCAGCCCCAGAGGTCGTAGCGACTCCTACGAGCAGTACTTC. This gives the protein CASPRGRSDSYEQYF.

V is TRBV27 and J is TRBJ1-1; D ambiguous. This CDR3 comprises 13 residues. Germline CDR1 MNHEY, CDR2 SMNVEV (reference sequence). V shed 4 bases and J shed 1 base, with 7 bases lying between them. CDR3 region: CASSYTSNTEAFF. The DNA of the CDR3 is TGTGCCAGCAGTTATACATCGAACACTGAAGCTTTCTTT.

This clone came up a few times. This rearrangement joins TRBV10-1 to TRBJ2-2; TRBD2 matches at 7 bases. This CDR3 has 15 amino acids. The junction had 1 base not matched to a gene; V was cut back by 0 bases and J by 3 bases. The germline gives CDR1 WNHNN, CDR2 SYGVQD (reference sequence). As DNA, the CDR3 is TGCGCCAGCAGTGAGTCGGGGAGGGACACCGGGGAGCTGTTTTTT. This gives the protein CASSESGRDTGELFF.

The chain recombines TRBV5-6 with TRBJ2-2; TRBD1 matches at 9 bases. CDR1 is SGHDT, CDR2 YYEEEE, per germline. This CDR3 has 16 residues. Unmatched junction bases numbered 7, after V lost 0 bases and J lost 7 bases. In DNA form, the CDR3 reads TGTGCCAGCAGCTTGGTTTACAGGGGGCGCATCGGGGAGCTGTTTTTT. Protein product: CASSLVYRGRIGELFF.

This clone was detected once. The J gene is TRBJ1-3, the V gene TRBV11-2, with a possible D match to TRBD1 (5 bases). CDR1 and CDR2 (germline): SGHAT, FQNNGV. The length of the CDR3 is 14 residues. The ends were cut back, 4 bases at V and 7 bases at J, with 14 bases in the middle. The CDR3 coding sequence is TGTGCCAGCAGCTCCCCTAGGGGCCGGAACACCATATATTTT. It yields the protein CASSSPRGRNTIYF.

This clone was found a few times. The chain has TRBV11-1 and TRBJ2-3, with 8 bases identical to TRBD2. The CDR3 runs to 15 residues. Trimming took 5 bases from V and 5 from J; bases not matched to a gene: 9. Germline V CDR1 and CDR2: SGHAT, FQDESV (reference sequence). CDR3 amino acids: CASSGGLDQGDTQYF. The DNA of the CDR3 is TGTGCCAGCAGCGGGGGACTAGACCAGGGAGATACGCAGTATTTT.

This clone was seen a single time. This chain joins TRBV9 and TRBJ2-5, with D possibly matching TRBD2 (6 bases). CDR3 length equals 15 residues. V lost 4 bases to trimming and J lost 3 bases, with 16 bases between them. Germline CDR1 and CDR2: SGDLS and YYNGEE. The CDR3 DNA sequence: TGTGCCAGCAGCCGTTGGGACTCCGGAAAAGAGACCCAGTACTTC. Protein product: CASSRWDSGKETQYF.